The entry below gives a single T cell receptor (beta chain) sequence along with its context. Profiling relied on immunoSEQ multiplex PCR, and the TCRdb table lists in-frame clones only, not all of them. The data show millions of clones, just over 90% seen once. The data are from a study of shared clonotypes between healthy human individuals. Germline V gene data show CDR1 as MGHDK and CDR2 as SYGVNS. The CDR3 extends over 15 amino acids. V was clipped by 2 bases and J by 4 bases; unmatched bases: 4. This TCR was sampled from a man aged 18-30 years in good health. The chain links TRBV25-1 to TRBJ2-4, with TRBD1 identical over 8 bases. Sequencing used naive CD4+ T cells sorted from blood. Subset indicated: CD45RA+ positively selected. The CDR3 is CASSETGGGKNIQYF. CDR3 in DNA: TGTGCCAGCAGTGAAACAGGGGGAGGTAAAAACATTCAGTACTTC.